The TCR beta chain under discussion was sequenced for a study of cytotoxic CD8 clonotypes in ibrutinib-treated CLL (dated by TCRdb to about 2021). Looking at the study overall: The cohort had 11 relapsed/refractory and under 16 treatment-naive patients; roughly 18 were IGHV unmutated. An average of around 250,000 productive templates and some 99,000 productive rearrangements was obtained per sample. Longitudinal samples were available for about 30% of the roughly 86 trial participants. Cryopreserved peripheral blood mononuclear cells were collected at three points: before therapy, at response, and at either sustained remission or disease progression. Responses were partial in some 24 patients and complete in 2; after median approximately 69 months follow-up, around 15 stayed in remission and some twelve progressed. All remission and progressive disease samples were collected while patients were still receiving ibrutinib. Samples at response were collected after a median of 12 months of treatment, with a range of roughly 6 to 40 months. Summary of the overall study and its limitations: Public clonotypes were rare and either shrank or stayed stable during treatment, and the rise in clonality at ibrutinib response reflected expansion of private clonotypes. At baseline, clonality was higher than in age-matched healthy donors and showed a strong correlation with circulating CD8+ T-cell counts. Lymph node repertoires were not examined, and the timing of sampling was not matched between patients in sustained remission and those whose disease progressed. Clonality increased at ibrutinib response, stayed stable in sustained remission, and fell back toward baseline at progression.

Comments on this clone: What this receptor recognizes is not known. No base quality values were provided; no much bigger clone lies one nucleotide off.

On a MiSeq, deep resolution sequencing aimed for a depth between 1 in 1 million and 1 in 200,000 T cells, with each clonotype covered 10x on average. The immunoSEQ hsTCRB Kit was used to generate the TCR beta libraries. In the source study's methods: ImmunoSEQ Data Assistant and ImmunoSEQ Analyzer were used for data analysis, and V, D and J genes were assigned according to IMGT definitions. Clonality, which ranges from 0 to 1, was calculated as one minus the normalized Shannon entropy of productive rearrangement frequencies. Only overrepresented clonotypes making up at least 0.05% of each patient's repertoire were included in the public clonotype analysis. About 13 age-matched healthy donor repertoires from immuneACCESS were used as controls for clonality. The immuneACCESS repertoire file appears here via TCRdb, limited to in-frame rearrangements. These files lack a portion of the clones; in checked studies, under half of the deficit traces to unresolved V genes, and the cause of the others is not known. V and J calls plus clone size are reproduced from that table; the DNA served to infer D and trimming. The sample table holds about 180,000 clones, of which about 84% were seen once. Together, the top ten hold about 4.5% of the sample.

The sample's time point, from its label and the paper: approximately 25 months on ibrutinib. Roughly 2 micrograms of genomic DNA were extracted from cryopreserved PBMCs for TCR beta library preparation. Longitudinal blood samples from CLL patients on ibrutinib monotherapy were analyzed using high-throughput TCR beta sequencing. The patients were enrolled in a single-center, open-label phase 2 trial of ibrutinib monotherapy. CDR1 and CDR2, looked up from the germline V gene, are SNHLY and FYNNEI. There are 14 amino acids in the CDR3, from cysteine to phenylalanine inclusive. The only DNA kept is the CDR3, 42 bases in frame from the first base. V is cut by 6 bases and J by 1 base, and the space between the germline ends is 12 bases.

The chain uses TRBV2 and TRBJ1-1; the D gene remains uncertain. The sequencing here drew on PBMCs, taken after 24 months of ibrutinib treatment. This receptor was obtained from a human donor with chronic lymphocytic leukemia. The CDR3 region reads CASRPLFSNTEAFF. The bases read TGTGCCAGCAGGCCCTTGTTTTCGAACACTGAAGCTTTCTTT.